The sequence of this T cell receptor beta chain was determined in a study of blood T cell repertoires in COVID-19. Study as a whole: The study drew acute and convalescent COVID-19 samples from the United States, Italy and Spain.

This CDR3 is 19 amino acids long. The junction had 14 bases not matched to a gene; V was cut back by 4 bases and J by 0 bases. Per germline, CDR1 SGHNT and CDR2 YYREEE (reference sequence). Under the authors' procedure: It was from reference gene primer amplification that nucleated cell counts were estimated. Sequencing used immunoSEQ multiplex PCR; TCRdb keeps in-frame clones, though not all of them. The V and J calls and clone size come from that table; D and trimming were worked out from the DNA. The table has about 240,000 clones, roughly 87% seen once; the top ten hold 7.2%. The sequence came from a man in his fifties or sixties who had recovered from COVID-19. This sequence joins TRBV5-4 and TRBJ1-3; 9 positions match TRBD1. Specimen: peripheral blood. CDR3 sequence reads: CASSNRPGQGRNSGNTIYF. CDR3 in DNA: TGTGCCAGCAGCAATAGACCGGGACAGGGACGAAACTCTGGAAACACCATATATTTT.